Described below is a single T cell receptor beta chain sequence and its context. The antigen is unknown. A junction end diverges from the germline sequence, so it may reflect a read error. These data are taken from a study of tumor-infiltrating lymphocytes in primary liver carcinoma. Study as a whole: Donors underwent surgery for histopathologically diagnosed primary liver carcinoma. Productive TCRbeta read yields ran from roughly 3.65 to 7.13 million per sample and were similar between tissues.

Findings of the study overall: Tumor-adjacent and tumor-blood pairs showed less overlap than tumor region pairs.

Alongside blood RNA obtained from unsorted whole blood, germline DNA was also extracted. In advance of surgery, roughly 4 milliliters of peripheral blood were collected. Using a constant-region primer together with ProtoScript II reverse transcriptase, TCR beta cDNA was made from roughly 500 ng of total RNA. Three nested multiplex PCR rounds, a slightly modified ARM-PCR method, built the TCR beta libraries. TRBV1-TRBV30 forward primers paired with a C-beta reverse primer were used in the first two PCR rounds, which ran roughly 9 cycles each. MiXCR was run by TCRdb on the multiplex PCR reads, yielding one entry per CDR3 protein. The sample holds 300,000 to 350,000 distinct CDR3 sequences, 65% seen once. The CDR3 has 13 residues. Germline lookup yields CDR1 MDHEN and CDR2 SYDVKM.

This clonotype was sampled from a man aged 40-50 years with primary liver carcinoma and hepatitis B virus infection. This chain joins TRBV28 and TRBJ1-5; 7 bases are shared with TRBD1. What was sequenced was peripheral blood. CDR3 residues: CTSSTGGNQPQHF. As DNA, the CDR3 is TGTACCAGCAGCACAGGGGGCAATCAGCCCCAGCATTTT.